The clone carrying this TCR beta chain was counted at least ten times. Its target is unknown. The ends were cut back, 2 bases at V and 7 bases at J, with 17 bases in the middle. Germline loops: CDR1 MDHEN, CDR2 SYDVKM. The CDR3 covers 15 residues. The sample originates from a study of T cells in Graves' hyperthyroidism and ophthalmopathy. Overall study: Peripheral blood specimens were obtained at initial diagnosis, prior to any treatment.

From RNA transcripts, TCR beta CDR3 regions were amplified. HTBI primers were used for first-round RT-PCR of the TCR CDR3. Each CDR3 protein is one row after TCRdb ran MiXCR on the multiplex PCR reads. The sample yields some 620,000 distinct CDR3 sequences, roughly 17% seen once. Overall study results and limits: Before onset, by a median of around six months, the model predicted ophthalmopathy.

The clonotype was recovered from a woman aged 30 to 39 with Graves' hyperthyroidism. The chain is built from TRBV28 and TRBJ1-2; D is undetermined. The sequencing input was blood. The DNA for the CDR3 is TGTGCCAGCAGTTTAATGGGATGGGCAGCCTCTGGCTACACCTTC. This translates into CASSLMGWAASGYTF.